The 29 T cell receptor beta chains given below trace back to one sample, sequenced in a study of shared clonotypes between healthy human individuals. Libraries were prepared by immunoSEQ multiplex PCR; TCRdb keeps only in-frame clonotypes and omits some of them. The sample consists of about 490,000 clones, roughly 78% of them appearing once. The sample taken for sequencing was PBMCs. The receptors come from a woman between 40 and 55 years old in good health. Some clones in this sample may be carry-over from other donors' samples.

The V and J genes are TRBV15 and TRBJ2-3; no firm D call. Germline V gives CDR1 LNHNV, CDR2 YYDKDF (reference sequence). Between the trimmed V and J ends, which lost 2 bases and 6 bases, there was a span of 6 bases. The CDR3 sequence is 12 residues long. CDR3 protein: CATSRPRDTQYF. Here the CDR3 DNA reads TGTGCCACCAGCAGACCCCGGGATACGCAGTATTTT.

The CDR3 loop reads CASSGGPRYEQYF. The CDR3 region has the DNA TGTGCCAGCAGCGGTGGGCCCAGGTACGAGCAGTACTTC. The rearrangement links TRBV7-9 to TRBJ2-7; D is undetermined. Germline V lookup: CDR1 SEHNR, CDR2 FQNEAQ (reference sequence). V lost 5 bases and J lost 4, with 12 bases in between. This CDR3 contains 13 residues. The entire variable domain, with the rest obtained from reference TRBV7-9 and TRBJ2-7, is as follows: DTGVSQNPRHKITKRGQNVTFRCDPISEHNRLYWYRQTLGQGPEFLTYFQNEAQLEKSRLLSDRFSAERPKGSFSTLEIQRTEQGDSAMYLCASSGGPRYEQYFGPGTRLTVT.

V is TRBV21-1 and J is TRBJ1-2. TRBV21-1 is assigned pseudogene status. The CDR3 covers 15 residues. The CDR3 region is CASPIGPTTNYGYTF. The CDR3, as DNA: TGTGCCAGCCCCATCGGACCAACCACTAACTATGGCTACACCTTC.

This clone was counted a few times. The chain carries TRBV6-1 and TRBJ2-7; 10 nucleotides align to TRBD2. The CDR3 length is 16 residues. In germline, CDR1 is MNHNS, CDR2 SASEGT. V was clipped by 3 bases and J by 0 bases; unmatched bases: 5. The CDR3 nucleotides are TGTGCCAGCAGTGAGGGAACTAGCGGGGTCTCCTACGAGCAGTACTTC. Its translation: CASSEGTSGVSYEQYF.

The chain has TRBV5-6 and TRBJ2-4, with D perhaps TRBD1 or TRBD2 (6 bases each). The CDR3 has 16 amino acids. Germline V CDR1 and CDR2: SGHDT, YYEEEE. V was pared by 2 bases and J by 0 bases, with 12 bases between. The CDR3 DNA reads TGTGCCAGCAGCTTAGGGGGGCGCCTAGCCAAAAACATTCAGTACTTC. This translates into CASSLGGRLAKNIQYF. The full variable domain, with the rest looked up from reference TRBV5-6 and TRBJ2-4, is DAGVTQSPTHLIKTRGQQVTLRCSPKSGHDTVSWYQQALGQGPQFIFQYYEEEERQRGNFPDRFSGHQFPNYSSELNVNALLLGDSALYLCASSLGGRLAKNIQYFGAGTRLSVL.

The rearrangement uses TRBV5-1 and TRBJ2-1, with a tentative D call TRBD1 (6 bases). The CDR3 is 16 residues long. Germline V gene sequence: CDR1 SGHRS, CDR2 YFSETQ. V shed 4 bases and J shed 8 bases, with 22 bases lying between them. CDR3 sequence reads: CASSHSGQSLLDEQFF. The CDR3 nucleotides read TGCGCCAGCAGCCACAGTGGACAGTCCCTCTTAGATGAGCAGTTCTTC.

The chain recombines TRBV7-8 with TRBJ2-1, with 9 bases identical to TRBD1. This CDR3 comprises 13 residues. J lost 9 bases, V lost 5 bases, and 5 bases had no gene match. Germline CDR1 is SGHVS and CDR2 is FQNEAQ. The CDR3 DNA follows: TGTGCCAGCAGCCCGAACAGGGGGCTTGAGCAGTTCTTC. Protein: CASSPNRGLEQFF. The whole variable domain, remainder taken from reference TRBV7-8 and TRBJ2-1, is GAGVSQSPRYKVAKRGQDVALRCDPISGHVSLFWYQQALGQGPEFLTYFQNEAQLDKSGLPSDRFFAERPEGSVSTLKIQRTQQEDSAVYLCASSPNRGLEQFFGPGTRLTVL.

This chain joins TRBV7-9 and TRBJ1-2; no reliable D call. The germline V gene encodes CDR1 SEHNR and CDR2 FQNEAQ (reference sequence). The V and J ends lost 2 bases and 8 bases respectively, with 15 bases between them. The CDR3 totals 14 residues. Here the CDR3 reads CASSLPTLTGGYTF. CDR3 bases: TGTGCCAGCAGCTTACCGACACTCACGGGGGGCTACACCTTC.

V gene TRBV6-5 combines with J gene TRBJ1-2; D is uncertain. The germline V gene has CDR1 MNHEY and CDR2 SVGAGI. Trimming stripped 8 bases from V and 1 base from J, with 5 bases between. The CDR3 runs 11 residues. The CDR3 nucleotides are TGTGCCAGCGGTCTTAACTATGGCTACACCTTC. This codes for CASGLNYGYTF.

The rearrangement joins TRBV27 to TRBJ2-3; tentative D call: TRBD2 (6 bases). This CDR3 comprises 17 residues. V dropped 7 bases and J dropped 2 bases, with 22 bases sitting between them. Germline CDR1 MNHEY, CDR2 SMNVEV (reference sequence). CDR3 region: CASKGSGTPNATDTQYF. The CDR3 DNA sequence: TGTGCCAGCAAGGGTAGCGGTACACCTAACGCCACAGATACGCAGTATTTT.

CDR3 amino acids: CASTQLTGTPLMAQHF. CDR3 sequence (DNA): TGTGCCAGCACCCAACTGACAGGGACCCCTCTTATGGCCCAGCATTTT. This chain links TRBV28 with TRBJ1-5, with 7 bases lining up with TRBD1. V lost 7 bases to trimming and J lost 11 bases; unmatched junction nucleotides: 20. The CDR3 sequence is 16 residues long. Per germline, CDR1 MDHEN and CDR2 SYDVKM.

This rearrangement joins TRBV5-1 to TRBJ2-1; 12 nucleotides align to TRBD2. Trimming removed 4 bases from V and 9 bases from J; junction bases left unmatched: 11. The CDR3 loop spans 16 amino acids. Germline assignment: CDR1 SGHRS and CDR2 YFSETQ. DNA of the CDR3: TGCGCCAGCAGCCAGACTAGCGGGAGAGGGGTAGGTGAGCAGTTCTTC. It specifies CASSQTSGRGVGEQFF.

V usage is TRBV27 and J usage is TRBJ2-1; D not certain. Trimming took off 8 bases at V and 9 bases at J, with 17 bases between the two ends. The CDR3 sequence is 13 residues long. The germline gives CDR1 MNHEY, CDR2 SMNVEV (reference sequence). This CDR3 is CASGPLSVGEQFF. The CDR3 region has the DNA TGTGCCAGCGGTCCGTTATCGGTAGGTGAGCAGTTCTTC.

The chain has TRBV19 and TRBJ1-5; the D is unclear. V was clipped by 6 bases and J by 3 bases, with 6 bases between them. CDR1 is LNHDA, CDR2 SQIVND, per germline (reference sequence). This CDR3 has 12 amino acids. The CDR3 bases are TGTGCCAGTAGGAACTACAATCAGCCCCAGCATTTT. Amino acids: CASRNYNQPQHF.

J is TRBJ1-1 and V is TRBV5-4, with D maybe TRBD1 (6 bases). Trimming removed 0 bases from V and 5 bases from J, with 11 bases in between. CDR1 and CDR2 (germline): SGHNT, YYREEE (reference sequence). This CDR3 has 14 residues. CDR3 nucleotide sequence: TGTGCCAGCAGCTTGGGGGGGGCTGGGACTGAAGCTTTCTTT. Translated: CASSLGGAGTEAFF. The full variable domain, its missing parts supplied by reference TRBV5-4 and TRBJ1-1, is ETGVTQSPTHLIKTRGQQVTLRCSSQSGHNTVSWYQQALGQGPQFIFQYYREEENGRGNFPPRFSGLQFPNYSSELNVNALELDDSALYLCASSLGGAGTEAFFGQGTRLTVV.

The chain employs TRBV19 and TRBJ2-1; possible D gene TRBD2, 6 bases. Trimming removed 6 bases at V and 5 bases at J, with 20 bases between. This CDR3 is 16 amino acids long. CDR1 is LNHDA and CDR2 is SQIVND in the germline V gene (reference sequence). The DNA for the CDR3 is TGTGCCAGTAGGCCTACGACGGGAGCTACAAACAATGAGCAGTTCTTC. The encoded protein is CASRPTTGATNNEQFF.

The rearrangement links TRBV28 to TRBJ2-1; D is unclear. Trimming shortened V by 7 bases and J by 3 bases, and 16 bases separated the two germline ends. Germline-derived CDR1 and CDR2 are MDHEN and SYDVKM. The CDR3 is 15 amino acids. CDR3 region: CASTTARLRYNEQFF. The CDR3 region has the DNA TGTGCCAGCACAACTGCCCGACTCCGCTACAATGAGCAGTTCTTC.

This clone was picked up one time. The V and J genes are TRBV27 and TRBJ1-5; 9 bases agree with TRBD1. This CDR3 spans 13 amino acids. After removal of 6 bases from V and 5 bases from J, the junction contained 2 bases not matched to a gene. Germline lookup yields CDR1 MNHEY and CDR2 SMNVEV (reference sequence). The CDR3 sequence is CASRWDRDQPQHF. The CDR3 nucleotides read TGTGCCAGCAGGTGGGACAGGGATCAGCCCCAGCATTTT.

In the case of this clone: A read error may account for a junction end that differs from germline. V and J are TRBV7-7 and TRBJ1-1, with a possible D match to TRBD1 (5 bases). Germline CDR1 and CDR2: SSHAT and FNYEAQ (reference sequence). CDR3 length equals 12 residues. Written as DNA, the CDR3 is TGTGCTAGCAGCTTAGTCAGGGTTGAAGCTTTCTTT. Translated: CASSLVRVEAFF.

In DNA, the CDR3 is TGTGCTAGTGGTTTCTGGGGTGAAAAACTGTTTTTT. It is translated as CASGFWGEKLFF. The chain uses TRBV12-5 and TRBJ1-4, with D uncertain. Germline lookup yields CDR1 LGHNT and CDR2 FRNRAP. The germline V and J ends were trimmed by 3 bases and 7 bases, with 6 bases remaining between them. The CDR3 runs to 12 residues.

The V and J genes are TRBV5-1 and TRBJ1-5; D is possibly TRBD1 (5 bases). Germline V gene data show CDR1 as SGHRS and CDR2 as YFSETQ. V gave up 0 bases and J gave up 4 bases, with 14 bases separating them. The length of the CDR3 is 16 residues. The CDR3: CASSLAGGAGNQPQHF. The CDR3 DNA is TGCGCCAGCAGCTTGGCTGGGGGTGCGGGGAATCAGCCCCAGCATTTT.

This sequence joins TRBV14 and TRBJ2-7; D remains unclear. The CDR3 is 12 amino acids. With 4 bases removed from V and 7 bases from J, the gap between germline ends came to 11 bases. CDR1 and CDR2 from the germline V gene are SGHDN and FVKESK. The DNA of the CDR3 is TGTGCCAGCAGCCCCCTCCCCGGAGAGCAGTACTTC. Translating gives CASSPLPGEQYF.

This clone was recorded a few times. The chain employs TRBV30 and TRBJ2-4, with D unclear. V lost 0 bases to trimming and J lost 7 bases, with 10 bases between them. Per germline, CDR1 GTSNPN and CDR2 SVGIG (reference sequence). The CDR3 extends over 13 amino acids. CDR3 coding DNA: TGTGCCTGGAGTGTGTCCCTTGGGAACATTCAGTACTTC. Protein: CAWSVSLGNIQYF.

This chain connects TRBV18 to TRBJ2-4; D possibly corresponds to TRBD2 (6 bases). The germline gives CDR1 KGHSH, CDR2 LQKENI. V was shortened by 1 base and J by 0 bases, with 10 bases between the two germline ends. This CDR3 is built from 16 residues. The CDR3 loop is CASSPLVGLAKNIQYF. The CDR3 coding sequence is TGTGCCAGCTCACCACTGGTGGGACTAGCCAAAAACATTCAGTACTTC.

Points on this clone: Other DNA sequences in the sample encode the same CDR3. The V call is TRBV11-2, the J call TRBJ2-7, with TRBD2 matching 12 bases. Germline trimming cut 3 bases from V and 3 bases from J; bases unmatched to any gene: 6. Looked up from germline, CDR1 is SGHAT and CDR2 is FQNNGV. The CDR3 extends over 16 amino acids. CDR3 residues: CASSLGGTSGYYEQYF. For the CDR3, the DNA is TGTGCCAGCAGCTTGGGTGGGACTAGCGGGTACTACGAGCAGTACTTC.

In DNA form, the CDR3 reads TGTGCCAGTAGCGGTGCAGGGATGGACGAGCAGTACTTC. Translated, it gives CASSGAGMDEQYF. The rearrangement joins TRBV19 to TRBJ2-7; D perhaps matches TRBD1 (5 bases). The CDR3 is 13 residues long. Germline V lookup: CDR1 LNHDA, CDR2 SQIVND (reference sequence). V was shortened by 6 bases and J by 5 bases, with 14 bases between the two germline ends.

This rearrangement joins TRBV2 to TRBJ1-5; tentative D call: TRBD1 (5 bases). The CDR3 loop spans 17 amino acids. Germline lookup yields CDR1 SNHLY and CDR2 FYNNEI. The V end lost 5 bases, the J end lost 6 bases, and 23 bases lay between the germline ends. The CDR3 bases are TGTGCCAGCAGTATGACCGGAGTGGGGACTGGGGCTCAGCCCCAGCATTTT. This translates into CASSMTGVGTGAQPQHF.

This sequence joins TRBV2 and TRBJ1-5, with D tentatively TRBD1 (6 bases). V was cut by 6 bases and J by 6 bases, with 12 bases left in between. The CDR3 spans 13 residues. Looked up from germline, CDR1 is SNHLY and CDR2 is FYNNEI. CDR3 loop: CASRRDTGQPQHF. The CDR3 DNA reads TGTGCCAGCAGACGGGACACAGGTCAGCCCCAGCATTTT.

The CDR3 loop reads CASSSYLSGANVLTF. Here the CDR3 DNA reads TGTGCCAGCAGCTCCTACCTCTCTGGGGCCAACGTCCTGACTTTC. The V call is TRBV11-2, the J call TRBJ2-6; unclear D gene. The CDR3 loop spans 15 amino acids. V lost 4 bases and J 0 bases, leaving 7 bases between the germline ends. The V gene's germline CDR1 is SGHAT and CDR2 FQNNGV.